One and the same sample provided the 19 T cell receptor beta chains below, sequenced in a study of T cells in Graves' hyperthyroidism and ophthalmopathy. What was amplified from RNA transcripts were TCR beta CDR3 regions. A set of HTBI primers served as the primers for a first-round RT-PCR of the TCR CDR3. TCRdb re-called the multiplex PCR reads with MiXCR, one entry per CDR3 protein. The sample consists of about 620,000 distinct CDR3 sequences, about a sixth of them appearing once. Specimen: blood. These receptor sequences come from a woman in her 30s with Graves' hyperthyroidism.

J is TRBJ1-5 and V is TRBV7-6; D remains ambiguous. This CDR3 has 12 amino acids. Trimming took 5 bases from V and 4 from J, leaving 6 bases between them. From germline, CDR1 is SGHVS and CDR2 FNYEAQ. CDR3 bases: TGTGCCAGCAGCCCGGTGAATCAGCCCCAGCATTTT. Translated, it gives CASSPVNQPQHF.

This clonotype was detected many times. Here the CDR3 reads CASSYGGSMNEQFF. In DNA, the CDR3 is TGTGCCAGCAGTTATGGGGGAAGTATGAATGAGCAGTTCTTC. V gene TRBV6-5 combines with J gene TRBJ2-1, with D tentatively TRBD1 or TRBD2 (5 bases each). Trimming left V 3 bases short and J 7 bases short, with 13 bases between. This CDR3 spans 14 amino acids. Per the germline V gene, CDR1 is MNHEY and CDR2 is SVGAGI.

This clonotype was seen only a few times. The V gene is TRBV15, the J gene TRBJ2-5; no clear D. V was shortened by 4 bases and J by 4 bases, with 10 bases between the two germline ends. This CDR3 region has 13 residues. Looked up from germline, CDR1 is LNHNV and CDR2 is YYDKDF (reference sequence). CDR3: CATSTTNGETQYF. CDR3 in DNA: TGTGCCACCAGCACGACCAATGGAGAGACCCAGTACTTC.

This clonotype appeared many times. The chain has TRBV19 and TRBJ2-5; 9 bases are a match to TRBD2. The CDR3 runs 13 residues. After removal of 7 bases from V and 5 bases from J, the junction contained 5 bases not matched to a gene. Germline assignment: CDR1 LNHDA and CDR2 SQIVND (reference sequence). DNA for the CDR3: TGTGCCAGTAAGGCTAGCGGGGCGGAGACCCAGTACTTC. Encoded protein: CASKASGAETQYF. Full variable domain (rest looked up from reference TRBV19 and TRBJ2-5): DGGITQSPKYLFRKEGQNVTLSCEQNLNHDAMYWYRQDPGQGLRLIYYSQIVNDFQKGDIAEGYSVSREKKESFPLTVTSAQKNPTAFYLCASKASGAETQYFGPGTRLLVL.

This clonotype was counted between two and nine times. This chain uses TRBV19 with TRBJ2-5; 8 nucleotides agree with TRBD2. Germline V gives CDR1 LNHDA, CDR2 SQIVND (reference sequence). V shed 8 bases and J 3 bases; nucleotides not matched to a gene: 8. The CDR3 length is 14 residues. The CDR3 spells CASVAGGSKETQYF. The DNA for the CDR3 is TGTGCCAGTGTTGCGGGAGGTTCGAAAGAGACCCAGTACTTC. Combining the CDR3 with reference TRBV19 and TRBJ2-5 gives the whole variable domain DGGITQSPKYLFRKEGQNVTLSCEQNLNHDAMYWYRQDPGQGLRLIYYSQIVNDFQKGDIAEGYSVSREKKESFPLTVTSAQKNPTAFYLCASVAGGSKETQYFGPGTRLLVL.

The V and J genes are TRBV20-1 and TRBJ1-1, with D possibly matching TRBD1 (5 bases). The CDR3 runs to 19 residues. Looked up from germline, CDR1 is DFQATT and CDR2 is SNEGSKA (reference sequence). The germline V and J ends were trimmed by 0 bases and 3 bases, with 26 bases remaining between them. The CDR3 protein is CSARDLKQVFGAGDTEAFF. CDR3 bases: TGCAGTGCTAGAGATTTGAAGCAGGTTTTTGGGGCGGGGGACACTGAAGCTTTCTTT.

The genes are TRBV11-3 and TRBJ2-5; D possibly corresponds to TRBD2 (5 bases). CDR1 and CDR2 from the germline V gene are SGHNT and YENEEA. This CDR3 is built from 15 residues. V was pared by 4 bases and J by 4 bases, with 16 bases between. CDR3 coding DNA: TGTGCCAGCAGCTCCCGGAACAGCGGTATAGAGACCCAGTACTTC. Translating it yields CASSSRNSGIETQYF.

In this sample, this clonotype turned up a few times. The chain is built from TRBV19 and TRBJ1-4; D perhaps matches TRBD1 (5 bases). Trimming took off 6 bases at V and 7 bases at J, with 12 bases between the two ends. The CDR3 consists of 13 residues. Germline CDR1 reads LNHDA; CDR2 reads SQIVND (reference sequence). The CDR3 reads CASREGFGEKLFF. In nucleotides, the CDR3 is TGTGCCAGTAGAGAGGGGTTTGGTGAAAAACTGTTTTTT.

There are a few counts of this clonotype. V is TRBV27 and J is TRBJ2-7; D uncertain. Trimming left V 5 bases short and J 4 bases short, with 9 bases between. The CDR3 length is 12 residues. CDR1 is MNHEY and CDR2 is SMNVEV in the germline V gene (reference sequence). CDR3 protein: CASSPGRYEQYF. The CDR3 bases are TGTGCCAGCAGTCCCGGACGTTACGAGCAGTACTTC.

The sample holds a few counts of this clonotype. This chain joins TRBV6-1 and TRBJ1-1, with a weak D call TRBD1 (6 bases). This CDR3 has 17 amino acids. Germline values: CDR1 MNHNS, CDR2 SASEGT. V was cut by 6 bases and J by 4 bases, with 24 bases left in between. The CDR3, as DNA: TGTGCCAGCAGCCTCGGAGGGGGGGGGGTCGTCGGCACTGAAGCTTTCTTT. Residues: CASSLGGGGVVGTEAFF.

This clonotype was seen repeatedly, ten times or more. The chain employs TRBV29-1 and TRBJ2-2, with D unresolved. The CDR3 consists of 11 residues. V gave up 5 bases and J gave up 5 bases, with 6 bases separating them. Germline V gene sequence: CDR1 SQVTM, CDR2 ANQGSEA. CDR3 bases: TGCAGCGTTTGGACGACCGGGGAGCTGTTTTTT. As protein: CSVWTTGELFF.

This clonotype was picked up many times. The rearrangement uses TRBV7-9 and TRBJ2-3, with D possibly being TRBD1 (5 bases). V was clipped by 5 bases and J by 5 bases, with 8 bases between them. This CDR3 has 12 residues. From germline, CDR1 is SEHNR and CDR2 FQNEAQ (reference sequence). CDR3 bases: TGTGCCAGCAGCCCCAGGGTAGATACGCAGTATTTT. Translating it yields CASSPRVDTQYF. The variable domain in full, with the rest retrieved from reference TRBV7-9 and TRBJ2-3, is DTGVSQNPRHKITKRGQNVTFRCDPISEHNRLYWYRQTLGQGPEFLTYFQNEAQLEKSRLLSDRFSAERPKGSFSTLEIQRTEQGDSAMYLCASSPRVDTQYFGPGTRLTVL.

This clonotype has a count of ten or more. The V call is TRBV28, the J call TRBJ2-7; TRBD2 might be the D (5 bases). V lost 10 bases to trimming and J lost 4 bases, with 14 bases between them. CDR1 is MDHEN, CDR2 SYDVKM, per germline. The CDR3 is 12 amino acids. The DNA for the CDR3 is TGTGCCACTTCGGAAACGGGATACGAGCAGTACTTC. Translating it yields CATSETGYEQYF. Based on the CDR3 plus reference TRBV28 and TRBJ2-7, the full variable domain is DVKVTQSSRYLVKRTGEKVFLECVQDMDHENMFWYRQDPGLGLRLIYFSYDVKMKEKGDIPEGYSVSREKKERFSLILESASTNQTSMYLCATSETGYEQYFGPGTRLTVT.

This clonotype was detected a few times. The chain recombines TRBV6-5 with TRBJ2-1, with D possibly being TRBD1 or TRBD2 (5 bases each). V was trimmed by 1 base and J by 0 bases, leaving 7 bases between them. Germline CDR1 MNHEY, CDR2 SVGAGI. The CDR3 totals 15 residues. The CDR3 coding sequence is TGTGCCAGCAGTTACTTTGGGGGCTCCTACAATGAGCAGTTCTTC. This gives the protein CASSYFGGSYNEQFF.

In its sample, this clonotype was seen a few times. DNA of the CDR3: TGTGCCAGCAGCCCCCAGGCGGGGAGGGGGCGCCTCAATGAGCAGTTCTTC. This codes for CASSPQAGRGRLNEQFF. The chain links TRBV5-6 to TRBJ2-1; D may correspond to TRBD1 or TRBD2 (7 bases each). The germline V and J ends were trimmed by 4 bases and 6 bases, with 23 bases remaining between them. CDR3 size: 17 residues. CDR1 is SGHDT and CDR2 is YYEEEE in the germline V gene.

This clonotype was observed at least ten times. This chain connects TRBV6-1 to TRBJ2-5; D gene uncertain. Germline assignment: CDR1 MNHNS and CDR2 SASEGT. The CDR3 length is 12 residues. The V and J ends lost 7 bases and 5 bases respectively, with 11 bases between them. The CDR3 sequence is CASKDPEETQYF. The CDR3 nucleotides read TGTGCCAGCAAAGACCCGGAGGAGACCCAGTACTTC.

CDR3 nucleotide sequence: TGCAGTGCTAGAGAGCGGCTACCCCTAGCCAAAAACATTCAGTACTTC. Translating gives CSARERLPLAKNIQYF. The chain links TRBV20-1 to TRBJ2-4, with D unresolved. The CDR3 runs 16 residues. The V end was cut by 0 bases, the J end by 0 bases, with 12 bases between. Germline values: CDR1 DFQATT, CDR2 SNEGSKA (reference sequence).

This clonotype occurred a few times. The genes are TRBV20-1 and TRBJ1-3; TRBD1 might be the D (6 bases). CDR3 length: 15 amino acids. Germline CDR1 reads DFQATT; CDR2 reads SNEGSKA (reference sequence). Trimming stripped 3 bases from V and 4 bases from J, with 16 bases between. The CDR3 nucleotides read TGCAGTGCTAGGCCGGCAGGGGCGAACGGAAACACCATATATTTT. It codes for CSARPAGANGNTIYF.

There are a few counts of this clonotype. CDR3 DNA: TGTGCCAGCACCCCGAGCGAGGATACGCAGTATTTT. This codes for CASTPSEDTQYF. This chain links TRBV7-9 with TRBJ2-3, with D hard to call. The V and J ends lost 7 bases and 6 bases respectively, with 11 bases between them. The germline V gene encodes CDR1 SEHNR and CDR2 FQNEAQ (reference sequence). The CDR3 is 12 residues long.